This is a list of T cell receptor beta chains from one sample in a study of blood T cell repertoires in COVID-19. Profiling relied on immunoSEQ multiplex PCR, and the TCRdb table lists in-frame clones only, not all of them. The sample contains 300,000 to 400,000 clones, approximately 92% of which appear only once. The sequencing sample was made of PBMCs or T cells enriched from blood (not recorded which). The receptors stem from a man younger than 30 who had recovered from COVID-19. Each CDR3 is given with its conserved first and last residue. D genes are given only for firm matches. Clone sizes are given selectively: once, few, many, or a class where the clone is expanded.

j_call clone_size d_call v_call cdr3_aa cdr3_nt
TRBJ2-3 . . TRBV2 CASSADFTDTQYF TGTGCCAGCAGTGCGGACTTCACAGATACGCAGTATTTT
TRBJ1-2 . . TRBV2 CASRKTGQRYGYTF TGTGCCAGCAGAAAAACTGGACAGCGTTATGGCTACACCTTC
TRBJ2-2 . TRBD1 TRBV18 CASSPETGGHLTGELFF TGTGCCAGCTCACCCGAGACAGGGGGCCACTTGACCGGGGAGCTGTTTTTT
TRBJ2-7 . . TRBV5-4 CASFDSGGDEQYF TGTGCCAGCTTCGACTCAGGAGGGGACGAGCAGTACTTC
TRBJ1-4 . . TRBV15 CATSRDLGGKGFF TGTGCCACCAGCAGAGATCTCGGGGGAAAGGGGTTTTTT
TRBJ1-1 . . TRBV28 CASSWGHTEAFF TGTGCCAGCTCTTGGGGGCATACTGAAGCTTTCTTT
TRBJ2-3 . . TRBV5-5 CASSPRRGVTDTQYF TGTGCCAGCAGCCCTCGTAGGGGCGTCACAGATACGCAGTATTTT
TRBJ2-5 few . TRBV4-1 CASSPGVILPQETQYF TGCGCCAGCAGCCCGGGAGTGATCCTACCCCAAGAGACCCAGTACTTC
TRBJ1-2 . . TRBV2 CASSEIPGQIYGYTF TGTGCCAGCAGTGAGATTCCGGGACAAATCTATGGCTACACCTTC
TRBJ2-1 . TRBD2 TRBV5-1 CASSLGAGVIQYNEQFF TGCGCCAGCAGCTTGGGGGCGGGGGTTATCCAATACAATGAGCAGTTCTTC
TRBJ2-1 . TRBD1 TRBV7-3 CASSLVRDRGGDEQFF TGTGCCAGCAGCTTAGTACGGGACAGGGGAGGTGATGAGCAGTTCTTC
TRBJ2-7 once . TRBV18 CASSPNGDYEQYF TGTGCCAGCTCACCAAACGGGGATTACGAGCAGTACTTC
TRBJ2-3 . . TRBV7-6 CASSLGPGSDTQYF TGTGCCAGCAGCTTAGGGCCTGGCTCAGATACGCAGTATTTT
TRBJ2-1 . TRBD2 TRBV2 CASSGERGGLNEQFF TGTGCCAGCAGTGGGGAGCGGGGGGGCCTAAATGAGCAGTTCTTC
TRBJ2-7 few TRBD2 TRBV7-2 CASSLRTSGTEQYF TGTGCCAGCAGCCTAAGGACTAGCGGGACCGAGCAGTACTTC
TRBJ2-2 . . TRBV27 CASSLSVWRKKAGGTGELFF TGTGCCAGCAGTTTATCGGTTTGGAGGAAAAAGGCAGGTGGCACCGGGGAGCTGTTTTTT
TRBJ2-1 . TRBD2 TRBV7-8 CASSSVLGGEGNEQFF TGTGCCAGCAGCTCCGTTTTGGGAGGGGAGGGCAATGAGCAGTTCTTC
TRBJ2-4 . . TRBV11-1 CASSLGAGNGKNIQYF TGTGCCAGCAGCTTAGGCGCAGGGAACGGCAAAAACATTCAGTACTTC
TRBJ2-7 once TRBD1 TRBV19 CASSTGTAGSYEQYF TGTGCCAGTAGTACGGGGACAGCCGGCTCCTACGAGCAGTACTTC
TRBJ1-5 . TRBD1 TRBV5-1 CASSYGTGVQPQHF TGCGCCAGCAGCTACGGGACAGGGGTCCAGCCCCAGCATTTT
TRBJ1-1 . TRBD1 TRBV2 CASSGDRGRWGF TGTGCCAGCAGTGGAGACAGGGGGAGGTGGGGGTTT
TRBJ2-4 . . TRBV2 CAGGIEIAKNIQYF TGTGCCGGGGGGATTGAGATAGCCAAAAACATTCAGTACTTC
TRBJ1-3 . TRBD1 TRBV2 CASSEDRGISGNTIYF TGTGCCAGCAGTGAAGACAGGGGGATATCTGGAAACACCATATATTTT
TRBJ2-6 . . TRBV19 CASSIAGGQLGYSGANVLTF TGTGCCAGTAGTATCGCCGGCGGGCAACTGGGTTACTCTGGGGCCAACGTCCTGACTTTC
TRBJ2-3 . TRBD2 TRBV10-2 CASKGGLAGGGTDTQYF TGCGCCAGCAAAGGGGGACTAGCGGGGGGAGGGACAGATACGCAGTATTTT
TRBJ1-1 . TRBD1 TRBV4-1 CASTRTGDRNTEAFF TGCGCCAGCACCCGGACAGGGGATAGGAACACTGAAGCTTTCTTT
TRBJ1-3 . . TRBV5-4 CASSPGQSHSGNTIYF TGTGCCAGCAGCCCCGGACAGAGCCACTCTGGAAACACCATATATTTT
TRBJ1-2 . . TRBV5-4 CASSLGGGDYGYTF TGTGCCAGCAGCTTAGGTGGGGGCGACTATGGCTACACCTTC
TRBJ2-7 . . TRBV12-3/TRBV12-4 CASSSDRTYEQYF TGTGCCAGCAGCTCCGACAGGACCTACGAGCAGTACTTC
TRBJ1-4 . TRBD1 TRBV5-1 CASSPDRGPEKLFF TGCGCCAGCAGCCCCGACAGGGGTCCTGAAAAACTGTTTTTT
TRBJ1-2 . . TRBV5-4 CASSLDSSYGYTF TGTGCCAGCAGCTTGGACAGCAGTTATGGCTACACCTTC
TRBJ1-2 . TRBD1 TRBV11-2 CASSLGQGGGYTF TGTGCCAGCAGCTTGGGACAGGGGGGCGGCTACACCTTC
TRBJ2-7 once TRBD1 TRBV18 CASSPVGQGQGEQYF TGTGCCAGCTCACCCGTCGGACAGGGTCAGGGCGAGCAGTACTTC
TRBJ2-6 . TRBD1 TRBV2 CASREDRVAGANVLTF TGTGCCAGCAGGGAGGACAGGGTCGCTGGGGCCAACGTCCTGACTTTC
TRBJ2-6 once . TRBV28 CASSLQGSGANVLTF TGTGCCAGCAGTTTACAGGGGTCTGGGGCCAACGTCCTGACTTTC
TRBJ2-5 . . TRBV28 CASSSPDRKETQYF TGTGCCAGCAGTTCCCCGGACAGAAAAGAGACCCAGTACTTC
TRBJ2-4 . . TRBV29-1 CSVVSHSQNIQYF TGCAGCGTTGTTTCCCACTCTCAAAACATTCAGTACTTC
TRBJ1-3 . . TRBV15 CATSQTAYSGNTIYF TGTGCCACCAGTCAGACAGCCTACTCTGGAAACACCATATATTTT
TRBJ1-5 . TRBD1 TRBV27 CASSLGTANQPQHF TGTGCCAGCAGTTTGGGGACAGCGAATCAGCCCCAGCATTTT
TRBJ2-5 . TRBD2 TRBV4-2 CASSQDSEREFSGETQYF TGTGCCAGCAGCCAAGATTCCGAGCGGGAGTTTTCGGGGGAGACCCAGTACTTC
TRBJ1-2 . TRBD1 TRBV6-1 CASSEAWGTGGYTF TGTGCCAGCAGTGAAGCTTGGGGGACAGGTGGCTACACCTTC
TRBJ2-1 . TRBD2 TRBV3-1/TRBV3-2 CASSPLAGFYNEQFF TGTGCCAGCAGCCCACTAGCGGGATTCTACAATGAGCAGTTCTTC
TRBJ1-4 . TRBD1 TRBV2 CASSSGQARRDNEKLFF TGTGCCAGCAGTTCTGGACAGGCCAGACGAGATAATGAAAAACTGTTTTTT
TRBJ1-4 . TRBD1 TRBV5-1 CASSQGDSLGEKLFF TGCGCCAGCAGCCAGGGGGACAGCCTGGGAGAAAAACTGTTTTTT
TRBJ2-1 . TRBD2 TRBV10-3 CAISEASGSYMFF TGTGCCATCAGTGAAGCTAGCGGGAGTTATATGTTCTTC
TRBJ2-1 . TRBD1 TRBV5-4 CASSLTGGNEQFF TGTGCCAGCAGCCTCACAGGGGGCAATGAGCAGTTCTTC
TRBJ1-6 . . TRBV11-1 CASSPVTGSSPLHF TGTGCCAGCAGCCCGGTCACAGGGTCTTCACCCCTCCACTTT
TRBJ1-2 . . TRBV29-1 CSVGESGATYGYTF TGCAGCGTGGGGGAGTCAGGGGCCACCTATGGCTACACCTTC
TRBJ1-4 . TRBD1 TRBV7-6 CASSPRVDRVDEKLFF TGTGCCAGCAGCCCTCGCGTGGACAGGGTGGACGAAAAACTGTTTTTT
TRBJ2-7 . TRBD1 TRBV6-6 CASSTPGTGGHEQYF TGTGCCAGCAGTACACCCGGGACAGGAGGCCACGAGCAGTACTTC
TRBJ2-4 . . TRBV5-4 CASSVSKAKNIQYF TGTGCCAGCAGTGTGTCAAAAGCCAAAAACATTCAGTACTTC
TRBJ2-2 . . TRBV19 CASSTTTRVAGELFF TGTGCCAGTAGTACGACGACCAGGGTCGCCGGGGAGCTGTTTTTT